These 26 T cell receptor beta chains originate from one sample sequenced in a study of CD8+CD57+ T cells in acquired aplastic anemia. The template used for profiling TCR beta VDJ and CDR3 was genomic DNA. TCRdb ran MiXCR on the reads and lists one entry per CDR3 protein. The top ten hold under 50% of the sample, which has fewer than 200,000 distinct CDR3 sequences, around 60% seen once. Sequenced input: sorted CD4+, CD8+, or CD8+CD57+ T cells (not recorded which) from PBMCs. All receptors come from a human donor in good health.

This clonotype was recorded a few times. The chain combines TRBV19 with TRBJ1-6; no clear D. Germline values: CDR1 LNHDA, CDR2 SQIVND (reference sequence). Trimming pared 5 bases from V and 4 bases from J, leaving 12 bases between. This CDR3 spans 15 amino acids. The CDR3 sequence: CASSRAPSYNSPLHF. CDR3 DNA sequence: TGTGCCAGTAGTCGAGCACCTAGTTATAATTCACCCCTCCACTTT.

V usage is TRBV20-1 and J usage is TRBJ2-7, with 8 bases lining up with TRBD1. The germline V gene encodes CDR1 DFQATT and CDR2 SNEGSKA (reference sequence). This CDR3 is 14 amino acids long. Trimming cost V 2 bases and J 2 bases; bases outside gene matches: 5. The chain's CDR3 is CSARRTGSPYEQYF. In DNA form, the CDR3 reads TGCAGTGCTAGAAGGACAGGGTCTCCCTACGAGCAGTACTTC.

The V call is TRBV2, the J call TRBJ2-1; D could derive from TRBD1 or TRBD2 (7 bases each). The CDR3 spans 19 residues. V was trimmed by 5 bases and J by 6 bases, leaving 29 bases between them. CDR1 and CDR2 (germline): SNHLY, FYNNEI. This CDR3 is CASSTKRDSRMGLVNEQFF. CDR3 nucleotide sequence: TGTGCCAGCAGTACAAAGCGGGACAGCCGGATGGGTTTGGTCAATGAGCAGTTCTTC.

CDR3: CASSGSTGTVPYNEQFF. CDR3 DNA: TGTGCCAGCAGTGGTTCCACCGGGACAGTCCCCTACAATGAGCAGTTCTTC. V gene TRBV25-1 combines with J gene TRBJ2-7; 7 nucleotides line up with TRBD1. The tail of the sequence fits TRBJ2-1 better, so the J call may be wrong. The germline V gene encodes CDR1 MGHDK and CDR2 SYGVNS. This CDR3 spans 17 amino acids.

The V gene is TRBV19, the J gene TRBJ2-1; D may be TRBD2 (6 bases). The germline gives CDR1 LNHDA, CDR2 SQIVND (reference sequence). V lost 5 bases to trimming and J lost 7 bases, with 18 bases between them. The CDR3 is made up of 15 amino acids. This CDR3 is CASSPEGRPGNEQFF. The CDR3 bases are TGTGCCAGTAGTCCGGAAGGGAGGCCCGGGAATGAGCAGTTCTTC.

The J gene is TRBJ2-7, the V gene TRBV19; possible D gene TRBD2, 6 bases. The CDR3 covers 13 residues. Per the germline V gene, CDR1 is LNHDA and CDR2 is SQIVND (reference sequence). The V gene lost 7 bases and the J gene lost 3 bases, with 13 bases spanning the gap. Here the CDR3 reads CASTQPGLYEQYF. For the CDR3, the DNA is TGTGCCAGTACCCAACCGGGACTCTACGAGCAGTACTTC.

This clonotype was counted between two and nine times. The chain employs TRBV7-3 and TRBJ1-2; 8 positions match TRBD1. The CDR3 runs to 18 residues. V lost 0 bases to trimming and J lost 3 bases; unmatched junction nucleotides: 12. CDR1 SGHTA and CDR2 FQGTGA come from the germline V gene. CDR3 protein: CASSLTLGQGPWDYGYTF. The DNA of the CDR3 is TGTGCCAGCAGCTTAACACTAGGACAGGGTCCTTGGGACTATGGCTACACCTTC.

This clonotype appeared a few times. The V call is TRBV20-1, the J call TRBJ2-3; D is perhaps TRBD1 (7 bases). The germline V gene encodes CDR1 DFQATT and CDR2 SNEGSKA (reference sequence). This CDR3 comprises 14 residues. V shed 5 bases and J shed 5 bases, with 17 bases lying between them. As DNA, the CDR3 is TGCAGTGCTCCTAACAGGGGAGGAGGAGATACGCAGTATTTT. Translated, it gives CSAPNRGGGDTQYF.

The chain combines TRBV25-1 with TRBJ2-1; TRBD1 aligns across 11 bases. With 4 bases clipped from V and 4 bases from J, the junction kept 6 bases outside the gene matches. The germline CDR1 and CDR2 sequences are MGHDK and SYGVNS. The CDR3 is 16 residues long. The CDR3 nucleotides read TGTGCCAGCAGTGCCCTTGGACAGGGGGCATACAATGAGCAGTTCTTC. Its translation: CASSALGQGAYNEQFF.

This chain connects TRBV7-8 to TRBJ2-4, with TRBD2 as a possible D gene (8 bases). The CDR3 length is 19 residues. V was pared by 1 base and J by 1 base, with 20 bases between. Germline V lookup: CDR1 SGHVS, CDR2 FQNEAQ. The CDR3 spells CASSLVAGTAPFAKNIQYF. For the CDR3, the DNA is TGTGCCAGCAGCTTAGTAGCGGGGACAGCGCCCTTCGCCAAAAACATTCAGTACTTC.

The DNA for the CDR3 is TGTGCCAGCAGTGAAATGCCCACGAGGGGAGGGAGGAACACTGAAGCTTTCTTT. Translated: CASSEMPTRGGRNTEAFF. The chain combines TRBV25-1 with TRBJ1-1; possible D gene TRBD1, 5 bases. Germline V gives CDR1 MGHDK, CDR2 SYGVNS. V dropped 2 bases and J dropped 1 base, with 20 bases sitting between them. The CDR3 covers 18 residues.

The chain recombines TRBV7-3 with TRBJ2-5; 12 bases agree with TRBD2. Germline V CDR1 and CDR2: SGHTA, FQGTGA. The CDR3 spans 13 residues. V lost 5 bases, J lost 10 bases, and 5 bases stayed unmatched. CDR3 residues: CASSEGLAGFQYF. In DNA, the CDR3 is TGTGCCAGCAGCGAGGGACTAGCGGGTTTCCAGTACTTC.

This clonotype was observed a single time. CDR3 nucleotide sequence: TGCAGCGTAGCCAACAGGGGTGCCGGAAACACCATATATTTT. Translation: CSVANRGAGNTIYF. This rearrangement joins TRBV29-1 to TRBJ1-3; TRBD1 matches 7 bases. With 6 bases clipped from V and 4 bases from J, the junction kept 9 bases outside the gene matches. Germline values: CDR1 SQVTM, CDR2 ANQGSEA. The CDR3 runs 14 residues.

In its sample, this clonotype was seen a few times. The chain links TRBV7-8 to TRBJ2-7, with 7 bases matching TRBD1. Trimming at V came to 1 base and at J to 2 bases, leaving 20 bases not matched to a gene. Germline V gene data show CDR1 as SGHVS and CDR2 as FQNEAQ. The CDR3 runs to 20 residues. Here the CDR3 reads CASSLVTDRLRLFDTYEQYF. CDR3 nucleotide sequence: TGTGCCAGCAGCTTAGTCACGGACAGGCTCCGACTTTTTGATACCTACGAGCAGTACTTC.

The J gene is TRBJ1-5, the V gene TRBV12-3 or TRBV12-4; D is unclear. The length of the CDR3 is 16 residues. Between the trimmed V and J ends, which lost 2 bases and 0 bases, there was a span of 11 bases. CDR3 bases: TGTGCCAGCAGTTTATCGACGGTGTATAGCAATCAGCCCCAGCATTTT. Translating it yields CASSLSTVYSNQPQHF.

J is TRBJ1-2 and V is TRBV7-2; 8 bases are shared with TRBD1. The V and J ends lost 0 bases and 5 bases, in that order; junction bases with no gene match: 5. From germline, CDR1 is SGHTA and CDR2 FQGNSA. The CDR3 spans 15 residues. CDR3 protein: CASSLASGGGYGYTF. CDR3 in DNA: TGTGCCAGCAGCTTAGCGTCAGGGGGCGGATATGGCTACACCTTC.

About this clonotype itself: One end of the junction varies from germline; a read error may be responsible. The genes are TRBV5-5 and TRBJ2-1, with TRBD2 matching over 11 bases. The CDR3 loop spans 15 amino acids. CDR1 and CDR2 from the germline V gene are SGHKS and YYEKEE (reference sequence). CDR3 coding DNA: TGCGCCAGCAGCAGTGGGACTAGCGGTAACAATGAGCAGTTCTTC. It encodes CASSSGTSGNNEQFF.

The genes are TRBV29-1 and TRBJ2-3, with TRBD1 as a possible D gene (6 bases). Germline V CDR1 and CDR2: SQVTM, ANQGSEA. Trimming left V 6 bases short and J 9 bases short, with 10 bases between. CDR3 length equals 10 residues. The CDR3 DNA reads as TGCAGCGTCGGGACAAAAACGCAGTATTTT. Protein sequence: CSVGTKTQYF.

V and J are TRBV7-2 and TRBJ2-7; perhaps TRBD2 as D (6 bases). This CDR3 region has 16 residues. Trimming shortened V by 1 base and J by 2 bases, and 15 bases separated the two germline ends. Germline CDR1 and CDR2: SGHTA and FQGNSA. CDR3 sequence (DNA): TGTGCCAGCAGCTTAGGTTTGGCAGGGACTGCCTACGAGCAGTACTTC. It encodes CASSLGLAGTAYEQYF.

Points on this clonotype: One end of the junction does not line up with germline, which may come from a read error. The rearrangement uses TRBV2 and TRBJ1-5, with TRBD1 matching over 7 bases. The CDR3 consists of 16 residues. The germline CDR1 and CDR2 sequences are SNHLY and FYNNEI. CDR3 sequence: CASREQGLSFNQPQHF. The CDR3 coding sequence is TGTGCCAGCAGGGAACAGGGGCTTAGTTTCAATCAGCCCCAACATTTT. Filled out from reference TRBV2 and TRBJ1-5, the complete variable domain reads EPEVTQTPSHQVTQMGQEVILRCVPISNHLYFYWYRQILGQKVEFLVSFYNNEISEKSEIFDDQFSVERPDGSNFTLKIRSTKLEDSAMYFCASREQGLSFNQPQHFGDGTRLSIL.

This chain joins TRBV24-1 and TRBJ2-5, with D maybe TRBD2 (6 bases). The V and J ends lost 3 bases and 3 bases respectively, with 16 bases between them. CDR3 length equals 16 residues. Germline values: CDR1 KGHDR, CDR2 SFDVKD. The DNA for the CDR3 is TGTGCCACCAGTGATCCGAGTGCTCGGGGGAAAGAGACCCAGTACTTC. Translated: CATSDPSARGKETQYF.

The chain uses TRBV28 and TRBJ2-6; 8 bases agree with TRBD2. This CDR3 region has 15 residues. CDR1 and CDR2 (germline): MDHEN, SYDVKM. Trimming at V came to 11 bases and at J to 0 bases, leaving 6 bases not matched to a gene. The CDR3 DNA reads TGTGCCTCTATAGCGGGACACTCTGGGGCCAACGTCCTGACTTTC. Encoded protein: CASIAGHSGANVLTF.

The CDR3 DNA reads as TGCGCCAGCAGTGAGTCGGTCCTGACCGCGGAGACCCAGTACTTC. This translates into CASSESVLTAETQYF. V usage is TRBV10-1 and J usage is TRBJ2-5; no clear D. There are 15 residues in the CDR3. The germline gives CDR1 WNHNN, CDR2 SYGVQD (reference sequence). Trimming took off 0 bases at V and 5 bases at J, with 13 bases between the two ends.

The rearrangement uses TRBV2 and TRBJ2-2; the D gene could be TRBD1 or TRBD2 (5 bases each). CDR1 and CDR2 from the germline V gene are SNHLY and FYNNEI. Trimming removed 4 bases from V and 0 bases from J, with 6 bases in between. The CDR3 consists of 14 residues. CDR3 amino acids: CASSGGTNTGELFF. The DNA for the CDR3 is TGTGCCAGCAGTGGGGGGACGAACACCGGGGAGCTGTTTTTT.

This rearrangement joins TRBV5-1 to TRBJ1-1; no clear D gene. CDR1 and CDR2 (germline): SGHRS, YFSETQ. The CDR3 runs 15 residues. V lost 0 bases and J 3 bases, leaving 12 bases between the germline ends. This CDR3 reads CASSLGTSRDTEAFF. CDR3 nucleotide sequence: TGCGCCAGCAGCTTGGGTACGAGTAGGGACACTGAAGCTTTCTTT.

This sequence joins TRBV20-1 and TRBJ2-7; no firm D call. This CDR3 region has 12 residues. V was cut by 1 base and J by 2 bases, with 6 bases left in between. Germline loops: CDR1 DFQATT, CDR2 SNEGSKA (reference sequence). The CDR3 spells CSARGQTYEQYF. The CDR3 coding sequence is TGCAGTGCTAGAGGTCAGACCTACGAGCAGTACTTC.